A single sample is the source of the 25 T cell receptor beta chains below, sequenced in a study of beta chain features in type 1 diabetes listed by TCRdb under 2018. The library was prepared using the immunoSEQ multiplex PCR assay. The High Capacity cDNA Reverse Transcription Kit was used to reverse transcribe all of the isolated RNA, meaning that expressed TCRB transcripts were what got sequenced. Entries here come from immuneACCESS through TCRdb and include only in-frame sequences with V and J called. Some clones fail to appear in such tables; in the studies checked, an unresolved V gene covers under half of the shortfall, and the cause of the remainder is unknown. The sample table holds 900,000 or so clones, of which about 17% were seen once. Of the sample, around 0.02% falls within the top ten clones. Sequenced material: naive CD4+ T cells from blood. The sample's cell subset or site, from its label and the paper: true naive CD4+ T cells. These TCRs come from a woman between 18 and 30 years old in good health.

The rearrangement joins TRBV6-6 to TRBJ2-1; 7 bases agree with TRBD2. There are 15 residues in the CDR3. The junction had 12 bases not matched to a gene; V was cut back by 6 bases and J by 7 bases. Germline loops: CDR1 MNHNY, CDR2 SVGAGI (reference sequence). In DNA, the CDR3 is TGTGCCAGCAGACGGCCAGGAGAAGCGGGGAATGAGCAGTTCTTC. Translated, it gives CASRRPGEAGNEQFF.

Worth noting for this clone: Different DNA sequences within this sample yield the same CDR3. V gene TRBV6-6 combines with J gene TRBJ1-1, with D perhaps TRBD1 (6 bases). From germline, CDR1 is MNHNY and CDR2 SVGAGI (reference sequence). CDR3 length: 11 amino acids. V gave up 5 bases and J gave up 6 bases, with 7 bases separating them. The CDR3 region is CASSQGPEAFF. CDR3 sequence (DNA): TGTGCCAGCAGTCAGGGGCCTGAAGCTTTCTTT.

The rearrangement uses TRBV5-6 and TRBJ2-2, with a tentative D call TRBD2 (6 bases). From germline, CDR1 is SGHDT and CDR2 YYEEEE. The length of the CDR3 is 18 residues. The V and J ends lost 3 bases and 6 bases respectively, with 24 bases between them. The chain's CDR3 is CASSSIGGVNIFSGELFF. As DNA, the CDR3 is TGTGCCAGCAGCTCGATTGGCGGGGTGAATATTTTTTCCGGGGAGCTGTTTTTT.

This sequence joins TRBV18 and TRBJ2-7, with TRBD2 matching over 8 bases. In germline, CDR1 is KGHSH, CDR2 LQKENI. Unmatched junction bases numbered 7, after V lost 0 bases and J lost 6 bases. The CDR3 is made up of 15 amino acids. The CDR3 bases are TGTGCCAGCTCACCACCAAGCGGGAGCCTATCCGAGCAGTACTTC. It translates to CASSPPSGSLSEQYF.

The sample holds a few counts of this clone. The CDR3 bases are TGTGCCAGCAGCTTTTCAGGGAACACTGAAGCTTTCTTT. This translates into CASSFSGNTEAFF. This sequence joins TRBV7-9 and TRBJ1-1; D gene unclear. Trimming cost V 3 bases and J 1 base, with 6 bases left between them. This CDR3 spans 13 amino acids. Germline CDR1 SEHNR, CDR2 FQNEAQ (reference sequence).

The rearrangement joins TRBV5-4 to TRBJ2-2; tentatively, D is TRBD1 (5 bases). V shed 0 bases and J shed 5 bases, with 5 bases lying between them. The CDR3 runs 13 residues. Germline loops: CDR1 SGHNT, CDR2 YYREEE (reference sequence). CDR3 coding DNA: TGTGCCAGCAGCTTGGGACAGACCGGGGAGCTGTTTTTT. Encoded protein: CASSLGQTGELFF. Supplemented by reference TRBV5-4 and TRBJ2-2, the full variable domain reads ETGVTQSPTHLIKTRGQQVTLRCSSQSGHNTVSWYQQALGQGPQFIFQYYREEENGRGNFPPRFSGLQFPNYSSELNVNALELDDSALYLCASSLGQTGELFFGEGSRLTVL.

This rearrangement joins TRBV27 to TRBJ1-1; D may be TRBD1 (5 bases). CDR3 length equals 14 residues. V dropped 5 bases and J dropped 1 base, with 11 bases sitting between them. Germline CDR1 reads MNHEY; CDR2 reads SMNVEV (reference sequence). CDR3 coding DNA: TGTGCCAGCAGTAATAGGGGATCGAACACTGAAGCTTTCTTT. Translating gives CASSNRGSNTEAFF.

This clone came up a few times. This rearrangement joins TRBV4-1 to TRBJ2-3; D uncertain. The CDR3 length is 13 residues. Germline V lookup: CDR1 MGHRA, CDR2 YSYEKL. Between the trimmed V and J ends, which lost 4 bases and 5 bases, there was a span of 10 bases. The CDR3 DNA sequence: TGCGCCAGCAGCCCCCAGGTTCTAGATACGCAGTATTTT. Translation: CASSPQVLDTQYF.

The V and J genes are TRBV29-1 and TRBJ1-1, with 7 bases lining up with TRBD1. Germline lookup yields CDR1 SQVTM and CDR2 ANQGSEA. With 4 bases clipped from V and 5 bases from J, the junction kept 7 bases outside the gene matches. The CDR3 consists of 13 residues. The CDR3 protein is CSVGAYRGTEAFF. In nucleotides, the CDR3 is TGCAGCGTTGGAGCCTACAGGGGTACTGAAGCTTTCTTT.

The sample holds a few counts of this clone. Germline is not matched at one junction end, which may reflect a read error. The chain is built from TRBV5-4 and TRBJ2-7; TRBD1 aligns across 7 bases. The CDR3 totals 16 residues. Germline loops: CDR1 SGHNT, CDR2 YYREEE (reference sequence). The CDR3 reads CASSQESSTGAYEQYF. For the CDR3, the DNA is TGCGCCAGCAGCCAAGAGTCGTCTACAGGGGCCTACGAGCAGTACTTC.

This clone was found a few times. This same CDR3 is encoded by further DNA sequences in the sample. The rearrangement links TRBV5-1 to TRBJ2-1; 10 bases align to TRBD1. The CDR3 length is 14 residues. Germline V gene sequence: CDR1 SGHRS, CDR2 YFSETQ. The junction had 6 bases not matched to a gene; V was cut back by 4 bases and J by 8 bases. The CDR3 DNA sequence: TGCGCCAGCAGCCCCGGACAGGGGGGGGATGAGCAGTTCTTC. Translating gives CASSPGQGGDEQFF.

This clone has more than one count but fewer than ten. V and J are TRBV11-2 and TRBJ2-1; D remains ambiguous. Trimming shortened V by 2 bases and J by 4 bases, and 9 bases separated the two germline ends. Germline CDR1 SGHAT, CDR2 FQNNGV. This CDR3 region has 14 residues. As DNA, the CDR3 is TGTGCCAGCAGCTTAACAAGCGTTTACAATGAGCAGTTCTTC. This encodes CASSLTSVYNEQFF.

The rearrangement links TRBV2 to TRBJ2-2; 11 nucleotides line up with TRBD2. This CDR3 is built from 15 residues. Germline V CDR1 and CDR2: SNHLY, FYNNEI. Trimming cost V 4 bases and J 9 bases; bases outside gene matches: 7. This CDR3 reads CASSVLLAGGWELFF. The DNA of the CDR3 is TGTGCCAGCAGTGTACTCCTAGCGGGAGGTTGGGAGCTGTTTTTT.

This clone was observed a few times. This chain uses TRBV15 with TRBJ1-5, with D possibly TRBD1 on 6 matching bases. Germline CDR1 reads LNHNV; CDR2 reads YYDKDF (reference sequence). V gave up 3 bases and J gave up 4 bases, with 16 bases separating them. The CDR3 totals 16 residues. The CDR3 nucleotides read TGTGCCACCAGCAGGGCAGGGGACTCGGCTAATCAGCCCCAGCATTTT. Encoded protein: CATSRAGDSANQPQHF.

Comment on this clone: Other DNA sequences within the sample encode an identical CDR3. The rearrangement joins TRBV28 to TRBJ2-3; the D is unclear. V lost 4 bases and J 1 base, leaving 3 bases between the germline ends. The CDR3 has 12 residues. Germline V gene lookup returns CDR1 MDHEN and CDR2 SYDVKM. In DNA form, the CDR3 reads TGTGCCAGCAGTTCACGCACAGATACGCAGTATTTT. Translated, it gives CASSSRTDTQYF.

The table lists this clone with a few counts. The chain recombines TRBV10-3 with TRBJ2-3, with 9 bases lining up with TRBD1. Germline CDR1 and CDR2: ENHRY and SYGVKD. J lost 6 bases, V lost 10 bases, and 11 bases had no gene match. This CDR3 spans 14 amino acids. This chain's CDR3 is CATLKQGASDTQYF. CDR3 sequence (DNA): TGTGCCACCCTCAAACAGGGGGCATCGGATACGCAGTATTTT.

The sample holds a few counts of this clone. The chain is built from TRBV2 and TRBJ1-2; D is ambiguous. CDR3 length equals 15 residues. Germline V gives CDR1 SNHLY, CDR2 FYNNEI. Trimming pared 4 bases from V and 3 bases from J, leaving 15 bases between. In nucleotides, the CDR3 is TGTGCCAGCAGTGGGGGAGGACGGAGGGACTATGGCTACACCTTC. It specifies CASSGGGRRDYGYTF.

This clone occurred a few times. V gene TRBV2 combines with J gene TRBJ2-7; 12 bases are a match to TRBD2. From germline, CDR1 is SNHLY and CDR2 FYNNEI. CDR3 length equals 15 residues. J was trimmed by 3 bases and V by 6 bases; bases with no gene match: 6. CDR3 DNA: TGTGCCAGCAGAGAACTAGCGGGGGGTGTCTACGAGCAGTACTTC. It codes for CASRELAGGVYEQYF.

The chain combines TRBV5-4 with TRBJ2-7; 7 bases map to TRBD2. The CDR3 is 16 residues long. V dropped 4 bases and J dropped 2; count of bases not matched to a gene: 12. From germline, CDR1 is SGHNT and CDR2 YYREEE (reference sequence). This CDR3 reads CASSTKAGGSAYEQYF. CDR3 coding DNA: TGTGCCAGCAGCACAAAAGCGGGCGGGAGCGCCTACGAGCAGTACTTC.

This clone was counted between two and nine times. The rearrangement joins TRBV19 to TRBJ1-5, with a tentative D call TRBD1 (6 bases). V was cut by 3 bases and J by 7 bases, with 13 bases left in between. This CDR3 is 14 amino acids long. CDR1 and CDR2 from the germline V gene are LNHDA and SQIVND (reference sequence). The CDR3: CASSILQGGQPQHF. In DNA, the CDR3 is TGTGCCAGTAGTATCCTACAGGGAGGCCAGCCCCAGCATTTT.

This clone showed up just a few times. The genes are TRBV29-1 and TRBJ2-1; no reliable D call. CDR3 length: 13 amino acids. Germline CDR1 reads SQVTM; CDR2 reads ANQGSEA. Trimming removed 4 bases at V and 2 bases at J, with 9 bases between. DNA of the CDR3: TGCAGCGTTGCTAAAGTGGCCTACAATGAGCAGTTCTTC. It codes for CSVAKVAYNEQFF.

This rearrangement joins TRBV11-2 to TRBJ2-1; TRBD1 aligns across 7 bases. This CDR3 contains 14 residues. The germline V gene has CDR1 SGHAT and CDR2 FQNNGV. V was pared by 4 bases and J by 9 bases, with 9 bases of the junction left unmatched. The CDR3 DNA sequence: TGTGCCAGCAGCTCTCCTAGGAACAGGGGTGAGCAGTTCTTC. The encoded protein is CASSSPRNRGEQFF.

The rearrangement links TRBV6-6 to TRBJ2-6; 7 nucleotides line up with TRBD1. CDR3 size: 15 residues. Germline V gene lookup returns CDR1 MNHNY and CDR2 SVGAGI (reference sequence). After removal of 6 bases from V and 2 bases from J, the junction contained 4 bases not matched to a gene. The DNA for the CDR3 is TGTGCCAGCAGCCTCGGGACAGCTGGGGCCAACGTCCTGACTTTC. This sequence encodes CASSLGTAGANVLTF.

The CDR3 DNA sequence: TGCGCCAGCAGCACACCCCCTAACACAGATACGCAGTATTTT. Translating it yields CASSTPPNTDTQYF. V usage is TRBV5-1 and J usage is TRBJ2-3; D unclear. V dropped 4 bases and J dropped 2 bases, with 11 bases sitting between them. CDR3 length equals 14 residues. The germline V gene has CDR1 SGHRS and CDR2 YFSETQ.

The chain employs TRBV15 and TRBJ2-3; D is ambiguous. Per germline, CDR1 LNHNV and CDR2 YYDKDF (reference sequence). V dropped 1 base and J dropped 0 bases, with 5 bases sitting between them. CDR3 length equals 14 residues. CDR3 coding DNA: TGTGCCACCAGCAGAGGACGGAGCACAGATACGCAGTATTTT. It yields the protein CATSRGRSTDTQYF.